These 13 T cell receptor beta chains were sequenced from one sample in a study of blood T cell repertoires in COVID-19. Generated by immunoSEQ multiplex PCR, the TCRdb table keeps only in-frame clones and is missing some. The table shows some 530,000 clones, with approximately 85% occurring only once. Sequencing was done on a sample of peripheral blood. All receptors derive from a human donor in a cohort sampled during active COVID-19.

The chain uses TRBV9 and TRBJ2-1, with D unclear. The CDR3 loop spans 15 amino acids. V was shortened by 0 bases and J by 0 bases, with 7 bases between the two germline ends. Germline-derived CDR1 and CDR2 are SGDLS and YYNGEE. CDR3 loop: CASSVDASSYNEQFF. DNA of the CDR3: TGTGCCAGCAGCGTAGACGCCAGCTCCTACAATGAGCAGTTCTTC. Drawing the rest from reference TRBV9 and TRBJ2-1, the complete variable domain is DSGVTQTPKHLITATGQRVTLRCSPRSGDLSVYWYQQSLDQGLQFLIQYYNGEERAKGNILERFSAQQFPDLHSELNLSSLELGDSALYFCASSVDASSYNEQFFGPGTRLTVL.

This chain connects TRBV6-6 to TRBJ2-1; 14 bases align to TRBD2. Germline V gene lookup returns CDR1 MNHNY and CDR2 SVGAGI (reference sequence). The CDR3 is 14 residues long. J was trimmed by 10 bases and V by 6 bases; bases with no gene match: 5. CDR3 region: CASRPGLAGGEQFF. In DNA, the CDR3 is TGTGCCAGCAGACCCGGACTAGCGGGGGGAGAGCAGTTCTTC.

This sequence joins TRBV30 and TRBJ2-5; no definite D call. The CDR3 is made up of 11 amino acids. CDR1 and CDR2 (germline): GTSNPN, SVGIG (reference sequence). Between the trimmed V and J ends, which lost 6 bases and 6 bases, there was a span of 11 bases. CDR3 in amino acids: CACDQVKTQYF. CDR3 nucleotide sequence: TGTGCCTGTGACCAGGTGAAGACCCAGTACTTC.

This clone was detected ten times or more. The chain couples TRBV4-2 to TRBJ2-1; TRBD2 is a possible D gene (5 bases). This CDR3 is 15 amino acids long. Germline CDR1 reads LGHNA; CDR2 reads YNFKEQ. The V gene lost 0 bases and the J gene lost 5 bases, with 11 bases spanning the gap. For the CDR3, the DNA is TGTGCCAGCAGCCAAGATCATAGGACTGACAATGAGCAGTTCTTC. Protein: CASSQDHRTDNEQFF.

The chain employs TRBV28 and TRBJ2-7; D is possibly TRBD1 (5 bases). The germline gives CDR1 MDHEN, CDR2 SYDVKM. With 6 bases removed from V and 7 bases from J, the gap between germline ends came to 16 bases. This CDR3 spans 13 amino acids. The CDR3 DNA sequence: TGTGCCAGCAGCCTCCAGGGTAGGGATGAGCAGTACTTC. Encoded protein: CASSLQGRDEQYF.

This rearrangement joins TRBV7-2 to TRBJ2-5; tentative D call: TRBD1 (6 bases). The V end lost 1 base, the J end lost 4 bases, and 19 bases lay between the germline ends. Germline CDR1 is SGHTA and CDR2 is FQGNSA. The CDR3 extends over 17 amino acids. This chain's CDR3 is CASSLVIGQPFGETQYF. In DNA form, the CDR3 reads TGTGCCAGCAGCTTAGTTATCGGACAGCCGTTTGGAGAGACCCAGTACTTC.

This chain joins TRBV19 and TRBJ1-1; D is possibly TRBD1 (6 bases). Germline CDR1 LNHDA, CDR2 SQIVND (reference sequence). Trimming cost V 3 bases and J 6 bases, with 23 bases left between them. The CDR3 consists of 17 residues. As DNA, the CDR3 is TGTGCCAGTAGTATTACCCCAGCAGGGGCGAGGTCCCCTGAAGCTTTCTTT. Its translation: CASSITPAGARSPEAFF.

This clone was observed once. The chain couples TRBV6-2 or TRBV6-3 to TRBJ2-1, with D possibly being TRBD2 (5 bases). V gave up 0 bases and J gave up 6 bases, with 15 bases separating them. Germline V gene lookup returns CDR1 MNHEY and CDR2 SVGEGT. This CDR3 is 16 amino acids long. The CDR3 spells CASSYSLSGRLNEQFF. In DNA form, the CDR3 reads TGTGCCAGCAGTTACTCGTTGTCGGGAAGGCTCAATGAGCAGTTCTTC.

This clone appeared a single time. The chain uses TRBV7-8 and TRBJ1-3; D perhaps matches TRBD1 (6 bases). Trimming left V 6 bases short and J 0 bases short, with 18 bases between. CDR3 length: 17 amino acids. Per the germline V gene, CDR1 is SGHVS and CDR2 is FQNEAQ. The CDR3 sequence is CASRQERTDFSGNTIYF. The CDR3 DNA sequence: TGTGCCAGCAGACAAGAACGGACAGACTTCTCTGGAAACACCATATATTTT.

The V and J genes are TRBV7-3 and TRBJ2-1; 14 bases line up with TRBD2. V was pared by 7 bases and J by 6 bases, with 5 bases of the junction left unmatched. This CDR3 spans 15 amino acids. Germline lookup yields CDR1 SGHTA and CDR2 FQGTGA. The CDR3 sequence: CASNEGTSGSNEQFF. In DNA form, the CDR3 reads TGTGCCAGCAACGAAGGGACTAGCGGGAGCAATGAGCAGTTCTTC.

This chain joins TRBV19 and TRBJ1-4; 8 nucleotides match TRBD1. The CDR3 extends over 15 amino acids. Losses at the gene ends were 7 bases for V and 3 bases for J; bases not matched to a gene: 7. The V gene's germline CDR1 is LNHDA and CDR2 SQIVND (reference sequence). CDR3 nucleotide sequence: TGTGCCAGTAATGACAGGGGAGCAGCTAATGAAAAACTGTTTTTT. Protein sequence: CASNDRGAANEKLFF.

This clone has only one observation. This chain uses TRBV12-5 with TRBJ2-7, with TRBD2 matching 14 bases. V lost 3 bases and J lost 4; bases outside the gene matches: 2. The CDR3 covers 15 residues. Germline V CDR1 and CDR2: LGHNT, FRNRAP. The CDR3 region has the DNA TGTGCTAGTGGTTTCCGACTAGCGGGAGGGTACGAGCAGTACTTC. Encoded protein: CASGFRLAGGYEQYF.

This rearrangement joins TRBV19 to TRBJ2-7, with D perhaps matching TRBD1 (5 bases). CDR1 is LNHDA, CDR2 SQIVND, per germline (reference sequence). The length of the CDR3 is 16 residues. V lost 6 bases and J 1 base, leaving 19 bases between the germline ends. The chain's CDR3 is CASSFSIGDESYEQYF. CDR3 nucleotides: TGTGCCAGTAGCTTCTCAATAGGGGATGAATCCTACGAGCAGTACTTC.